This T cell receptor beta chain was retrieved from a study of blood T cell repertoires in COVID-19. Study at large: Acute and convalescent COVID-19 specimens originated in the United States, Italy and Spain. Sources were T cells, B-cell-depleted T cells, or PBMCs; the material itself was cDNA or gDNA.

V was cut by 0 bases and J by 8 bases, with 10 bases left in between. CDR3 length equals 13 residues. Germline V CDR1 and CDR2: WNHNN, SYGVQD (reference sequence). As concerns this clone: This sample includes further DNA sequences coding for the same CDR3.

Original handling: It was from reference gene primer amplification that nucleated cell counts were estimated. Data came from immunoSEQ multiplex PCR; TCRdb stores just in-frame clones and leaves some out. For V, J and clone size, that table is used; D and trimming come from the DNA. The table lists 130,000 or so clones, about 86% of them singletons, with about 3% in the top ten. Sequencing was done on a sample of peripheral blood. The J gene is TRBJ1-2, the V gene TRBV10-1, with D perhaps matching TRBD1 (5 bases). This TCR was recovered from a woman of 80 years or more with acute or convalescent COVID-19. The CDR3 DNA reads as TGCGCCAGCAGTGAGTCCGGGACTTACGGCTACACCTTC. Protein: CASSESGTYGYTF.